This passage covers 18 T cell receptor beta chains from one sample sequenced in a study of human T cells and chemical hapten exposure. MiXCR, run by TCRdb on the RACE reads, gives a single entry per CDR3 protein. The sample lists roughly 200,000 distinct CDR3 sequences, around a quarter occurring once. Time point denoted: patch test 3, about 24 weeks after DPC sensitization. Treatment in this sample: therapeutic diphenylcyclopropenone sensitization with weekly scalp DPC. Sequencing was performed on whole blood, taken in connection with sensitization to the hapten diphenylcyclopropenone (DPC). The receptors shown here come from a woman in her 40s with alopecia areata. Some clones in this sample may be carry-over from other donors' samples.

In this sample, this clonotype turned up a few times. V usage is TRBV4-1 and J usage is TRBJ2-6; D gene uncertain. The V end lost 1 base, the J end lost 2 bases, and 9 bases lay between the germline ends. The CDR3 consists of 16 residues. Germline assignment: CDR1 MGHRA and CDR2 YSYEKL. CDR3: CASSQVDGTGANVLTF. The CDR3 bases are TGCGCCAGCAGCCAAGTGGATGGGACTGGGGCCAACGTCCTGACTTTC.

The rearrangement uses TRBV6-2 or TRBV6-3 and TRBJ1-2; possibly TRBD1 for D (6 bases). V shed 9 bases and J shed 7 bases, with 15 bases lying between them. CDR3 length equals 12 residues. Germline V gene sequence: CDR1 MNHEY, CDR2 SVGEGT. The CDR3, as DNA: TGTGCCAGTCGTCCAGGGGAGTCTGGCTACACCTTC. Its protein is CASRPGESGYTF.

The V call is TRBV10-3, the J call TRBJ1-1; tentative D call: TRBD1 (5 bases). The CDR3 loop spans 15 amino acids. CDR1 is ENHRY and CDR2 is SYGVKD in the germline V gene. The V and J ends lost 4 bases and 3 bases respectively, with 15 bases between them. The CDR3 DNA reads TGTGCCATCAGTGGAGGCTGGGGCTCTTACACTGAAGCTTTCTTT. This translates into CAISGGWGSYTEAFF.

The rearrangement joins TRBV5-1 to TRBJ2-3; 9 nucleotides match TRBD2. After removal of 9 bases from V and 5 bases from J, the junction contained 10 bases not matched to a gene. Germline V gives CDR1 SGHRS, CDR2 YFSETQ. The CDR3 runs to 14 residues. The CDR3 region is CATSRREGRDTQYF. The CDR3 DNA sequence: TGCGCCACCTCGAGGCGGGAGGGTCGAGATACGCAGTATTTT.

CDR3 sequence: CATDEGGYNEQFF. The CDR3 nucleotides are TGTGCCACTGACGAGGGGGGTTACAATGAGCAGTTCTTC. The gene calls are TRBV6-6 and TRBJ2-1; D might be TRBD1 or TRBD2, each matching 6 bases. Trimming removed 10 bases from V and 4 bases from J, with 14 bases in between. CDR3 length equals 13 residues. CDR1 is MNHNY, CDR2 SVGAGI, per germline (reference sequence).

The DNA of the CDR3 is TGCGCCAGCAGCCAAGATCACAGAGCTTATAATTCACCCCTCCACTTT. This codes for CASSQDHRAYNSPLHF. The chain uses TRBV4-1 and TRBJ1-6, with D hard to call. CDR1 is MGHRA, CDR2 YSYEKL, per germline. V lost 0 bases, J lost 4 bases, and 10 bases lay in between. The CDR3 loop spans 16 amino acids.

The table lists this clonotype with many counts. The CDR3 loop is CASSPGQANYNEQFF. CDR3 nucleotide sequence: TGTGCCAGCAGCCCGGGACAGGCCAACTACAATGAGCAGTTCTTC. V and J are TRBV7-2 and TRBJ2-1, with 8 nucleotides matching TRBD1. The CDR3 has 15 residues. The V gene's germline CDR1 is SGHTA and CDR2 FQGNSA. V shed 5 bases and J 3 bases; nucleotides not matched to a gene: 6.

This clonotype was seen a handful of times. The chain couples TRBV6-5 to TRBJ1-5, with unresolved D. V was pared by 4 bases and J by 3 bases, with 10 bases between. This CDR3 spans 14 amino acids. The germline V gene encodes CDR1 MNHEY and CDR2 SVGAGI. CDR3 residues: CASSSSRFNQPQHF. The DNA for the CDR3 is TGTGCCAGCAGTTCTAGTAGGTTCAATCAGCCCCAGCATTTT.

V and J are TRBV5-1 and TRBJ1-4, with D hard to call. CDR3 size: 14 residues. From germline, CDR1 is SGHRS and CDR2 YFSETQ. The V end lost 2 bases, the J end lost 6 bases, and 11 bases lay between the germline ends. The CDR3 DNA sequence: TGCGCCAGCAGCTTTGGGAAAGGAGATGAAAAACTGTTTTTT. Amino acid sequence: CASSFGKGDEKLFF.

This rearrangement joins TRBV6-5 to TRBJ2-7; D is unresolved. Germline-derived CDR1 and CDR2 are MNHEY and SVGAGI. Trimming left V 2 bases short and J 4 bases short, with 15 bases between. The CDR3 loop spans 15 amino acids. The CDR3 DNA reads TGTGCCAGCAGTTACCGCCTCATCCCCTTGTACGAGCAGTACTTC. It translates to CASSYRLIPLYEQYF.

The J gene is TRBJ2-2, the V gene TRBV20-1; D unresolved. V lost 3 bases and J 4 bases, leaving 9 bases between the germline ends. CDR3 length: 13 residues. Germline V CDR1 and CDR2: DFQATT, SNEGSKA (reference sequence). CDR3 region: CSASKFITGELFF. CDR3 DNA sequence: TGCAGTGCTAGTAAATTTATCACCGGGGAGCTGTTTTTT.

This clonotype came up a few times. The rearrangement uses TRBV6-1 and TRBJ1-6; D perhaps matches TRBD1 (5 bases). The CDR3 has 15 amino acids. CDR1 and CDR2 (germline): MNHNS, SASEGT. V lost 0 bases to trimming and J lost 5 bases, with 8 bases between them. CDR3 bases: TGTGCCAGCAGTGAAGCGGGGCACAATAATTCACCCCTCCACTTT. It encodes CASSEAGHNNSPLHF.

The chain recombines TRBV5-6 with TRBJ1-3, with 9 nucleotides matching TRBD1. V was pared by 4 bases and J by 7 bases, with 9 bases of the junction left unmatched. The CDR3 totals 15 residues. Looked up from germline, CDR1 is SGHDT and CDR2 is YYEEEE. Written as DNA, the CDR3 is TGTGCCAGCAGCCTCAGCGGGACAGGGTATAACACCATATATTTT. Its translation is CASSLSGTGYNTIYF.

The V and J genes are TRBV20-1 and TRBJ2-7; D gene ambiguous. Trimming took 0 bases from V and 1 from J, leaving 10 bases between them. Per the germline V gene, CDR1 is DFQATT and CDR2 is SNEGSKA (reference sequence). The CDR3 spans 14 residues. This chain's CDR3 is CSARDRVKSYEQYF. CDR3 sequence (DNA): TGCAGTGCTAGAGATCGGGTCAAATCCTACGAGCAGTACTTC.

The J gene is TRBJ2-1, the V gene TRBV11-2; TRBD2 matches 8 bases. V lost 5 bases, J lost 9 bases, and 6 bases stayed unmatched. Germline-derived CDR1 and CDR2 are SGHAT and FQNNGV. The CDR3 is 13 residues long. The CDR3 loop reads CASSPFAGGEQFF. CDR3 coding DNA: TGTGCCAGCAGCCCGTTTGCGGGGGGTGAGCAGTTCTTC.

V gene TRBV7-2 combines with J gene TRBJ1-2, with a tentative D call TRBD1 (5 bases). This CDR3 has 13 amino acids. Deletions cut 5 bases from V and 2 bases from J, with 9 bases between. CDR1 and CDR2 from the germline V gene are SGHTA and FQGNSA. The CDR3 region is CASSRDGNYGYTF. The CDR3 nucleotides are TGTGCCAGCAGCCGGGACGGCAACTATGGCTACACCTTC.

This clonotype occurred a few times. The chain uses TRBV9 and TRBJ1-3; D remains ambiguous. The CDR3 extends over 14 amino acids. Trimming removed 0 bases at V and 3 bases at J, with 7 bases between. Germline CDR1 is SGDLS and CDR2 is YYNGEE. The CDR3 sequence is CASSVGQLGNTIYF. The CDR3 DNA follows: TGTGCCAGCAGCGTAGGCCAGCTTGGAAACACCATATATTTT.

This clonotype showed up just a few times. A junction boundary mismatches the germline segment, possibly from a read error. This sequence joins TRBV29-1 and TRBJ2-1; 10 nucleotides line up with TRBD2. This CDR3 is built from 13 residues. Germline V lookup: CDR1 SQVTM, CDR2 ANQGSEA. CDR3 in DNA: TGCAGCGTCGAAGCGGGAGGGAAAAATGAGCAGTTCTTC. This gives the protein CSVEAGGKNEQFF.